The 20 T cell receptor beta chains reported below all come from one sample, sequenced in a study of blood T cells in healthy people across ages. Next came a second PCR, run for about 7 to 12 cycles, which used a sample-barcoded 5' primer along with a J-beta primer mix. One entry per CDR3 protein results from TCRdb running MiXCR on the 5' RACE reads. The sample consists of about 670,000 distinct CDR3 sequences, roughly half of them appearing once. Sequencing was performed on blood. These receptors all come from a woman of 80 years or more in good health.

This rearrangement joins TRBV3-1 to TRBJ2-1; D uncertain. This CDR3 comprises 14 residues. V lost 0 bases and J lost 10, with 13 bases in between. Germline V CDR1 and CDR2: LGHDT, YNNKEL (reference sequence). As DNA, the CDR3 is TGTGCCAGCAGCCAAGAACCCCGGTTCCACGAGCAGTTCTTC. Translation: CASSQEPRFHEQFF.

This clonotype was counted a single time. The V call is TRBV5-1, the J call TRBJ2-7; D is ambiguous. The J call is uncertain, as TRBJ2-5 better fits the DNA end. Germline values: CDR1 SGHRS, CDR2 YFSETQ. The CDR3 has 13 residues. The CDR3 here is CASSLYRSETQYF. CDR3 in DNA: TGCGCCAGCAGCTTGTACAGAAGTGAGACCCAGTACTTC.

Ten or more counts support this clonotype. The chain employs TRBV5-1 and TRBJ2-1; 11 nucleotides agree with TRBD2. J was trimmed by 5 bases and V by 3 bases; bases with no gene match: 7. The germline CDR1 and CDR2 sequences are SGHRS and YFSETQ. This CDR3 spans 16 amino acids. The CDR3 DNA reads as TGCGCCAGCAGCTGGGGGGGACTAGCGGCCGACAATGAGCAGTTCTTC. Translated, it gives CASSWGGLAADNEQFF. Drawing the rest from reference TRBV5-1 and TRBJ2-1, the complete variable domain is KAGVTQTPRYLIKTRGQQVTLSCSPISGHRSVSWYQQTPGQGLQFLFEYFSETQRNKGNFPGRFSGRQFSNSRSEMNVSTLELGDSALYLCASSWGGLAADNEQFFGPGTRLTVL.

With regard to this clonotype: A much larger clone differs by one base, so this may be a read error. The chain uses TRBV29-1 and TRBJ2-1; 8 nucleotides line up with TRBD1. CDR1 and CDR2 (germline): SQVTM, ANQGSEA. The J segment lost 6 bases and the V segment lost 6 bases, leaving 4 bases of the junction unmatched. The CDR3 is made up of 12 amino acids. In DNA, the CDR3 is TGCAGCGTCGCCACAGGGGGCAATGAGCAGTTCTTC. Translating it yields CSVATGGNEQFF.

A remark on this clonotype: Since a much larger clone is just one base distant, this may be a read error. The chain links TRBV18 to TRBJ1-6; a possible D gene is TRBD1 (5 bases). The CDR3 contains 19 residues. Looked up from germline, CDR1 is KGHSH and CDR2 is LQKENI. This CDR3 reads CASSPRGLDQHSHNSPLHF. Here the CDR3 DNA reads TGTGCCAGCTCACCAAGGGGACTCGACCAACACTCCCATAATTCACCCCTCCACTTT.

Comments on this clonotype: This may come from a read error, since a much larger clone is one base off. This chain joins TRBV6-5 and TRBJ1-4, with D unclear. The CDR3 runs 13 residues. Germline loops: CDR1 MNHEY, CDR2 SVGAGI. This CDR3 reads CAGSYGNDGKLFF. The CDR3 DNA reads TGTGCCGGCAGTTATGGAAACGACGGAAAACTGTTTTTT.

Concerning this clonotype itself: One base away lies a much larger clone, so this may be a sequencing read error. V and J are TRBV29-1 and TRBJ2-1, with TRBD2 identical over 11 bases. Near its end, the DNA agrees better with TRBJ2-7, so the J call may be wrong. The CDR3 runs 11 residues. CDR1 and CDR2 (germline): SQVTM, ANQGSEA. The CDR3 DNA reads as TGCAGCGGGGGACTAGCGGTTGAGCAGTACTTC. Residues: CSGGLAVEQYF.

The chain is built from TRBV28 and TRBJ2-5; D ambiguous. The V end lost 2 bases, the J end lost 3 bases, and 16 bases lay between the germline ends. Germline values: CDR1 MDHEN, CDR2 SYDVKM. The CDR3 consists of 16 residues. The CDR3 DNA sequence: TGTGCCAGCAGTTTACGTAGGGCTACCTCCGAAGAGACCCAGTACTTC. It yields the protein CASSLRRATSEETQYF. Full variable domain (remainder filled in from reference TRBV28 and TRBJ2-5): DVKVTQSSRYLVKRTGEKVFLECVQDMDHENMFWYRQDPGLGLRLIYFSYDVKMKEKGDIPEGYSVSREKKERFSLILESASTNQTSMYLCASSLRRATSEETQYFGPGTRLLVL.

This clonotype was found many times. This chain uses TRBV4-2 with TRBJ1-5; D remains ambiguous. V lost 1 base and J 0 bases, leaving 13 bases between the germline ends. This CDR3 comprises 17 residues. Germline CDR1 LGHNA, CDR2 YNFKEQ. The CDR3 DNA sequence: TGTGCCAGCAGCCAAGTCAACCAGTTCCTTAGCAATCAGCCCCAGCATTTT. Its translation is CASSQVNQFLSNQPQHF.

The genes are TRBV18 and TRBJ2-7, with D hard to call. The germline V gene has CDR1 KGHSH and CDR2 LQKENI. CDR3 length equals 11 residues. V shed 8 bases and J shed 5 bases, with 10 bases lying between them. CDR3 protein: CASALAHEQYF. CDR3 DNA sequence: TGTGCCAGCGCATTAGCCCACGAGCAGTACTTC.

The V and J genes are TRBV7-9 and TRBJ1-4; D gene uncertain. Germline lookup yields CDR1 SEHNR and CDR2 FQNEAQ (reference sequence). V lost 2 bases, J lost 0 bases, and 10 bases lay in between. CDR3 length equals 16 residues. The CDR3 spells CASSLFGRTTNEKLFF. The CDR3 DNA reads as TGTGCCAGCAGCTTATTTGGGAGGACAACTAATGAAAAACTGTTTTTT.

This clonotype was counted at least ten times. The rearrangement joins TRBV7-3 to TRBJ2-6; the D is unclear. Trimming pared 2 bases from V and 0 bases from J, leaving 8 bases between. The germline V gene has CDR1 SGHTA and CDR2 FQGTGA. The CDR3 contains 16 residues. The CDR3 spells CASSLWDSSGANVLTF. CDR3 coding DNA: TGTGCCAGCAGCTTATGGGATTCCTCTGGGGCCAACGTCCTGACTTTC.

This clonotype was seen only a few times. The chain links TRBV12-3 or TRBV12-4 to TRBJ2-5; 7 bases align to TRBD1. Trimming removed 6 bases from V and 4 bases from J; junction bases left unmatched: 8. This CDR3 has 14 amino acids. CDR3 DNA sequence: TGTGCCAGCAGCCCTACAGGGGTTATAGAGACCCAGTACTTC. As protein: CASSPTGVIETQYF.

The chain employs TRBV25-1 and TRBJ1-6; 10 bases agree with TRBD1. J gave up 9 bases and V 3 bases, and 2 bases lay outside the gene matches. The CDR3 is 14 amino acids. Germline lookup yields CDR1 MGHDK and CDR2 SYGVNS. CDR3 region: CASSDGTGVSPLHF. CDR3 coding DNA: TGTGCCAGCAGTGACGGGACAGGGGTTTCACCCCTCCACTTT.

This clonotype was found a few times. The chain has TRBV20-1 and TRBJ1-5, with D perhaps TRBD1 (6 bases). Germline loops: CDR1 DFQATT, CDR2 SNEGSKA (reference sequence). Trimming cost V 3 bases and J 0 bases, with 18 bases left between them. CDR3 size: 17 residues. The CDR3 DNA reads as TGCAGTGCTAGGCCTGGGGGTCGGACAGTTAGCAATCAGCCCCAGCATTTT. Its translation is CSARPGGRTVSNQPQHF.

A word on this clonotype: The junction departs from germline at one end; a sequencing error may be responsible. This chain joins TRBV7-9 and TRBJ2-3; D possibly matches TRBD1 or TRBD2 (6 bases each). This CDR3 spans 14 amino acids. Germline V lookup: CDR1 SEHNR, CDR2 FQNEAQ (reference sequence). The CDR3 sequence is CAGSSMEGGDTQYF. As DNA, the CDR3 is TGTGCCGGCAGCTCCATGGAGGGGGGAGATACGCAGTATTTT. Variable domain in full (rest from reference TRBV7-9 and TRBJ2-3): DTGVSQNPRHKITKRGQNVTFRCDPISEHNRLYWYRQTLGQGPEFLTYFQNEAQLEKSRLLSDRFSAERPKGSFSTLEIQRTEQGDSAMYLCAGSSMEGGDTQYFGPGTRLTVL.

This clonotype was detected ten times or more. The CDR3 DNA sequence: TGCGCCAGCAGAGCCATGGGGGCTCGGGATACGCAGTATTTT. Translated, it gives CASRAMGARDTQYF. The genes are TRBV5-1 and TRBJ2-3; the D gene is possibly TRBD1 (6 bases). The CDR3 consists of 14 residues. Germline CDR1 SGHRS, CDR2 YFSETQ. Deletions cut 5 bases from V and 6 bases from J, with 16 bases between.

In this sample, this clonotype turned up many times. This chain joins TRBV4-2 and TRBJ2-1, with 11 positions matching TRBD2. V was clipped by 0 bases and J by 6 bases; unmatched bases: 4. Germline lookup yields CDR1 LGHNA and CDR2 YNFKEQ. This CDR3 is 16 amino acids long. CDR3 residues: CASSQDALAGANEQFF. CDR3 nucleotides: TGTGCCAGCAGCCAAGATGCACTAGCGGGAGCCAATGAGCAGTTCTTC.

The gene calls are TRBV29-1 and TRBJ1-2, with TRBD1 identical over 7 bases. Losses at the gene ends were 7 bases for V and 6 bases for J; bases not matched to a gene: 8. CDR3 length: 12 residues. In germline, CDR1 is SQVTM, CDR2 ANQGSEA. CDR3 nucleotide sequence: TGCAGCGCTACCGGGACAGACAATGGCTACACCTTC. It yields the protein CSATGTDNGYTF.

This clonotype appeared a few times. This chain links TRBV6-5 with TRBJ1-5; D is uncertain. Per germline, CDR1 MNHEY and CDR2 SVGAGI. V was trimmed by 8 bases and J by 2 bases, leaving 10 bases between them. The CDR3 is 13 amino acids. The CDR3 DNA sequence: TGTGCCAGCCCTTTACGGGGCAATCAGCCCCAGCATTTT. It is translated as CASPLRGNQPQHF.